This passage covers 6 T cell receptor beta chains from one sample sequenced in a study of blood T cell repertoires in COVID-19. Libraries were prepared by immunoSEQ multiplex PCR; TCRdb keeps only in-frame clonotypes and omits some of them. The table has over 90,000 clones, roughly 92% seen once. Sequenced: peripheral blood. The receptors come from a woman in her forties or fifties with COVID-19, enrolled during active disease.

The rearrangement uses TRBV5-6 and TRBJ1-2, with D unclear. V was shortened by 0 bases and J by 4 bases, with 10 bases between the two germline ends. The CDR3 is 14 residues long. CDR1 SGHDT and CDR2 YYEEEE come from the germline V gene. The CDR3 is CASSLEAAIYGYTF. The DNA of the CDR3 is TGTGCCAGCAGCTTGGAGGCGGCCATCTATGGCTACACCTTC.

V gene TRBV19 combines with J gene TRBJ1-2; 7 nucleotides match TRBD1. CDR3 size: 14 residues. The ends lost 6 bases at V and 10 bases at J; junction bases unmatched: 14. CDR1 is LNHDA, CDR2 SQIVND, per germline (reference sequence). CDR3 DNA sequence: TGTGCCAGTAGGATCAGACAGGGAACCCTTCCCTACACCTTC. Translated, it gives CASRIRQGTLPYTF.

In DNA, the CDR3 is TGTGCCAGCAGCCAACGGGGGACTGAAGCTTTCTTT. Translation gives CASSQRGTEAFF. V is TRBV3-1 (or the pseudogene TRBV3-2) and J is TRBJ1-1, with D maybe TRBD1 (5 bases). V was clipped by 2 bases and J by 5 bases, with 6 bases between them. The CDR3 loop spans 12 amino acids. CDR1 LGHDT and CDR2 YNNKEL come from the germline V gene (reference sequence).

This chain connects TRBV11-3 to TRBJ1-5; D is uncertain. The CDR3 has 16 residues. V gave up 4 bases and J gave up 3 bases, with 16 bases separating them. Germline CDR1 reads SGHNT; CDR2 reads YENEEA. CDR3 residues: CASSSPSQSFNQPQHF. The CDR3 DNA reads TGTGCCAGCAGCTCACCCTCACAGAGCTTCAATCAGCCCCAGCATTTT.

This sequence joins TRBV2 and TRBJ1-2; 8 bases agree with TRBD1. The CDR3 consists of 16 residues. The V gene end was trimmed by 3 bases and the J gene end by 2 bases; junction bases not matched to a gene: 8. The germline V gene has CDR1 SNHLY and CDR2 FYNNEI. DNA for the CDR3: TGTGCCAGCAGTGAGAGGACAGGGAGGGCAAACTATGGCTACACCTTC. It is translated as CASSERTGRANYGYTF.

This chain uses TRBV30 with TRBJ1-6; D uncertain. This CDR3 has 14 residues. From germline, CDR1 is GTSNPN and CDR2 SVGIG (reference sequence). The V end was cut by 0 bases, the J end by 7 bases, with 10 bases between. The CDR3 DNA is TGTGCCTGGAGTGTCGGGGTTGGGAATTCACCCCTCCACTTT. Its translation: CAWSVGVGNSPLHF.